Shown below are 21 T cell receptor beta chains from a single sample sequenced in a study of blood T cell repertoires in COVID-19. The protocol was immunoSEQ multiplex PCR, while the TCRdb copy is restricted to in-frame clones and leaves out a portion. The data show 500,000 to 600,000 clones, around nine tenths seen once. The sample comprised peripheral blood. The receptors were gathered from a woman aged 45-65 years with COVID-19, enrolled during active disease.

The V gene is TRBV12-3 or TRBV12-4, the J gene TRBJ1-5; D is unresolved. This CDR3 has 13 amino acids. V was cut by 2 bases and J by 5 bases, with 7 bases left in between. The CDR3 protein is CASSLSQYQPQHF. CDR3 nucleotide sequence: TGTGCCAGCAGTTTATCCCAGTATCAGCCCCAGCATTTT.

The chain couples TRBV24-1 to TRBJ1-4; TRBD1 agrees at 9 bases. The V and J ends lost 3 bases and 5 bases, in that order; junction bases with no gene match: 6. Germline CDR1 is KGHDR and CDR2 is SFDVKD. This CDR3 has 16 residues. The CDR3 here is CATSDGDRVGNEKLFF. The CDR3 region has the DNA TGTGCCACCAGTGATGGGGACAGGGTTGGAAATGAAAAACTGTTTTTT.

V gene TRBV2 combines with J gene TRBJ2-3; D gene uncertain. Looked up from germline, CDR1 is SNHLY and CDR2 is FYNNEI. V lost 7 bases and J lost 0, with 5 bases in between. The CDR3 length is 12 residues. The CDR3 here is CASTMSTDTQYF. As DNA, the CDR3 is TGTGCCAGCACCATGAGCACAGATACGCAGTATTTT. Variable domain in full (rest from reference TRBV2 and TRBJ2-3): EPEVTQTPSHQVTQMGQEVILRCVPISNHLYFYWYRQILGQKVEFLVSFYNNEISEKSEIFDDQFSVERPDGSNFTLKIRSTKLEDSAMYFCASTMSTDTQYFGPGTRLTVL.

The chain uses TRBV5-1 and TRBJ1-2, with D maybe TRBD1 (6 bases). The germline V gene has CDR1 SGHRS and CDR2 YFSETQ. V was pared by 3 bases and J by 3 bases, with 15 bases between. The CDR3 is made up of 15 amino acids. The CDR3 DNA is TGCGCCAGCAGCTCCTGGGGGGGGGCCTACTATGGCTACACCTTC. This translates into CASSSWGGAYYGYTF.

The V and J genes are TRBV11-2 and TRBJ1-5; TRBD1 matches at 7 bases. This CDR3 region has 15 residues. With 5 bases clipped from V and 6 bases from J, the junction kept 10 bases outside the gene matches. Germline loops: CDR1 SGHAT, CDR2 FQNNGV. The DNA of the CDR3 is TGTGCCAGCAGCCCTAATCAGGGGGAGGCTCAGCCCCAGCATTTT. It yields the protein CASSPNQGEAQPQHF.

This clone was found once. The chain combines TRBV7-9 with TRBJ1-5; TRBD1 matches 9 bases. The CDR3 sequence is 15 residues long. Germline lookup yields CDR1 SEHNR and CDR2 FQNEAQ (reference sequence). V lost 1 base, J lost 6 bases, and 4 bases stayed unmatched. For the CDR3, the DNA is TGTGCCAGCAGCTTAGTCGGGACAGGGAGTCAGCCCCAGCATTTT. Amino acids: CASSLVGTGSQPQHF.

CDR3 loop: CASSQGPPGYEQYF. CDR3 sequence (DNA): TGTGCCAGCAGCCAGGGGCCGCCAGGCTACGAGCAGTACTTC. The chain recombines TRBV3-1 (or the pseudogene TRBV3-2) with TRBJ2-7; D possibly corresponds to TRBD1 (5 bases). CDR3 length equals 14 residues. Germline values: CDR1 LGHDT, CDR2 YNNKEL (reference sequence). V was clipped by 3 bases and J by 3 bases, with 12 bases between them.

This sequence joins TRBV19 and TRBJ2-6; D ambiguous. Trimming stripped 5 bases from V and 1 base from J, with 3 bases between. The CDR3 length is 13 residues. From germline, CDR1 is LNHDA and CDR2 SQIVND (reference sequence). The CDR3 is CASSLSGANVLTF. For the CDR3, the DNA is TGTGCCAGTAGTCTATCTGGGGCCAACGTCCTGACTTTC. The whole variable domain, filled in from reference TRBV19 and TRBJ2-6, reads DGGITQSPKYLFRKEGQNVTLSCEQNLNHDAMYWYRQDPGQGLRLIYYSQIVNDFQKGDIAEGYSVSREKKESFPLTVTSAQKNPTAFYLCASSLSGANVLTFGAGSRLTVL.

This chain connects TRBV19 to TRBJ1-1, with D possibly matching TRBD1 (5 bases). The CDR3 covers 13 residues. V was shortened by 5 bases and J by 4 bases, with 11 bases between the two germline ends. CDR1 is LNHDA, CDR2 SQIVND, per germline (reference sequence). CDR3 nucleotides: TGTGCCAGTAGTTTCAGGGAATTCACTGAAGCTTTCTTT. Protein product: CASSFREFTEAFF.

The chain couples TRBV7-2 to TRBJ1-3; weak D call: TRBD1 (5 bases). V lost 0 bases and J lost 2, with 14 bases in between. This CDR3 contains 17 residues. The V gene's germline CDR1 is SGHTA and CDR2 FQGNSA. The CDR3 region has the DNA TGTGCCAGCAGCTTAGCGGGGCCCTGGCAGACTGGAAACACCATATATTTT. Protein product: CASSLAGPWQTGNTIYF.

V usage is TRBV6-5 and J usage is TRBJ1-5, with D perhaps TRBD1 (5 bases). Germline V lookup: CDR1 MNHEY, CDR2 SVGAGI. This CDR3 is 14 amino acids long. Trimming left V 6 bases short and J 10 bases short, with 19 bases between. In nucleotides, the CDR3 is TGTGCCAGCAGCCTTGACAGACTTTCTCCCCCCCAGCATTTT. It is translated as CASSLDRLSPPQHF.

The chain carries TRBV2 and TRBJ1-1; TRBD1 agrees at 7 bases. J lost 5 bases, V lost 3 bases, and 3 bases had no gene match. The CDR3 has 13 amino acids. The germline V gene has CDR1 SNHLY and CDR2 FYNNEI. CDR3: CASSERGPTEAFF. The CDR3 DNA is TGTGCCAGCAGTGAGAGGGGGCCAACTGAAGCTTTCTTT. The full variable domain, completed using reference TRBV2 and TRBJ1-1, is EPEVTQTPSHQVTQMGQEVILRCVPISNHLYFYWYRQILGQKVEFLVSFYNNEISEKSEIFDDQFSVERPDGSNFTLKIRSTKLEDSAMYFCASSERGPTEAFFGQGTRLTVV.

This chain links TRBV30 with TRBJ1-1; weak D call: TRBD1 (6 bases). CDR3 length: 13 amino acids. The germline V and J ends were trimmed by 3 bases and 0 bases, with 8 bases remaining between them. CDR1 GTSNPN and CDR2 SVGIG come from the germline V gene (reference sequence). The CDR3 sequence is CAWSRGLNTEAFF. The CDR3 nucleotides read TGTGCCTGGAGCAGGGGACTGAACACTGAAGCTTTCTTT.

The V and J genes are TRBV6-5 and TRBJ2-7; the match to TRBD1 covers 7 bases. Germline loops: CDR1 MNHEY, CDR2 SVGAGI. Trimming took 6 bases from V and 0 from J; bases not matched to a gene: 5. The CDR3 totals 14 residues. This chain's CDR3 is CASSPTGNSYEQYF. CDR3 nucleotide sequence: TGTGCCAGCAGCCCGACAGGGAACTCCTACGAGCAGTACTTC.

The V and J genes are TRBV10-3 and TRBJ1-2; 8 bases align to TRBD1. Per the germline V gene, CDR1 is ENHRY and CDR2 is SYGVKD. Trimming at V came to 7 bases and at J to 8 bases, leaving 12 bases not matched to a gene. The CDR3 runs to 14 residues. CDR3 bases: TGTGCCATCAAGTCGACAGGGGAAATAAAAGGCTACACCTTC. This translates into CAIKSTGEIKGYTF.

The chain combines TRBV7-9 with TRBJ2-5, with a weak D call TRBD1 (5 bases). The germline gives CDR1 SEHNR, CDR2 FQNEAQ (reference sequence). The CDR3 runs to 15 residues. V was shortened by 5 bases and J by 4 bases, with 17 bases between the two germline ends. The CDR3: CASSVVFTGGETQYF. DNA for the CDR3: TGTGCCAGCAGCGTCGTGTTTACAGGCGGAGAGACCCAGTACTTC.

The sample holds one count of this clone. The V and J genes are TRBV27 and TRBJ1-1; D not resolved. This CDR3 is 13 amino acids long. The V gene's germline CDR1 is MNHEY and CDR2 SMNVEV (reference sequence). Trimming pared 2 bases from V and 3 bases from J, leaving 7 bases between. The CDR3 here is CASSLIGDTEAFF. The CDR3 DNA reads TGTGCCAGCAGTTTAATCGGGGACACTGAAGCTTTCTTT.

The CDR3 loop reads CASSWGQAKNSPLHF. The CDR3 DNA follows: TGTGCCAGTAGTTGGGGACAGGCGAAGAATTCACCCCTCCACTTT. This rearrangement joins TRBV19 to TRBJ1-6; TRBD1 agrees at 8 bases. CDR1 is LNHDA, CDR2 SQIVND, per germline (reference sequence). Trimming cost V 5 bases and J 7 bases; bases outside gene matches: 7. The CDR3 length is 15 residues.

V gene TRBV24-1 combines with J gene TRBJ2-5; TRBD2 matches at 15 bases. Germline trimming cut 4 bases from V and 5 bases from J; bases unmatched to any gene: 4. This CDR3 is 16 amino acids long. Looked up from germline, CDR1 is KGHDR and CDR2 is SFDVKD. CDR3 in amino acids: CATSEVGTSGGETQYF. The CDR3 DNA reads TGTGCCACCAGTGAAGTCGGGACTAGCGGGGGGGAGACCCAGTACTTC.

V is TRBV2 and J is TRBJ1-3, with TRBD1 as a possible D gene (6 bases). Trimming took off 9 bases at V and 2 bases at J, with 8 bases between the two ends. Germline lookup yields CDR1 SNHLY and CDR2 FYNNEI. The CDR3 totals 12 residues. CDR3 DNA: TGTGCCAGTGCAGGGGCTGGAAACACCATATATTTT. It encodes CASAGAGNTIYF.

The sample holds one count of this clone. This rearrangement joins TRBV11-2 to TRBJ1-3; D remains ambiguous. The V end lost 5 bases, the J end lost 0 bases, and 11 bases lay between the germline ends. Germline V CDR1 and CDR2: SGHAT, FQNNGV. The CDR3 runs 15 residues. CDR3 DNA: TGTGCCAGCAGCCCCACCGGGAGCTCTGGAAACACCATATATTTT. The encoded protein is CASSPTGSSGNTIYF.